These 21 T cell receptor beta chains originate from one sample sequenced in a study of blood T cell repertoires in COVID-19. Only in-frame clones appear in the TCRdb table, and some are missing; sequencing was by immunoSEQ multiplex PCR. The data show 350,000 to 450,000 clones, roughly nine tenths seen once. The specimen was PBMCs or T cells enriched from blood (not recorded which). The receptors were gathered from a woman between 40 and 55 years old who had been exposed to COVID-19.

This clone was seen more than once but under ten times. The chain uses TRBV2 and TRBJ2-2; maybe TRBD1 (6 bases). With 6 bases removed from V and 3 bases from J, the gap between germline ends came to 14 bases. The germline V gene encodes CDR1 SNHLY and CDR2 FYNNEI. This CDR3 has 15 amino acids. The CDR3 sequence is CASRRQGLYTGELFF. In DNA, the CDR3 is TGTGCCAGCAGGCGCCAGGGGCTATACACCGGGGAGCTGTTTTTT.

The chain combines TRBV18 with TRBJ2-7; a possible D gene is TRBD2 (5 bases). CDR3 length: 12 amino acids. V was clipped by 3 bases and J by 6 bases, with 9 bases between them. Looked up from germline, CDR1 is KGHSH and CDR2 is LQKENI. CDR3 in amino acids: CASSPGKGEQYF. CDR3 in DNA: TGTGCCAGCTCACCCGGGAAAGGCGAGCAGTACTTC.

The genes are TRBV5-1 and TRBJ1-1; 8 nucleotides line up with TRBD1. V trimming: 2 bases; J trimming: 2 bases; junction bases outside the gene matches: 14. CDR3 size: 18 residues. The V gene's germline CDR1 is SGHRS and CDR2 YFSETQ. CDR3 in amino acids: CASSFTTGVFSPNTEAFF. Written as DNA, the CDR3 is TGCGCCAGCAGCTTTACGACAGGGGTCTTCTCTCCCAACACTGAAGCTTTCTTT.

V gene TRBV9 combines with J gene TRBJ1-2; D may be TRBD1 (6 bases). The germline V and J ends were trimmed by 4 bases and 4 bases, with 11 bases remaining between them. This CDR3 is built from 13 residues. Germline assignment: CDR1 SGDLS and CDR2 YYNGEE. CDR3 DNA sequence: TGTGCCAGCAGCAAGACAGGTGTCTATGGCTACACCTTC. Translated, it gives CASSKTGVYGYTF.

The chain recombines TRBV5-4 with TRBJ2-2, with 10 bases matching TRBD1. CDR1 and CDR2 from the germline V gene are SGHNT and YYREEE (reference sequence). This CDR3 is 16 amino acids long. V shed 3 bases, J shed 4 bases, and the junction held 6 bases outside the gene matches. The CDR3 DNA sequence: TGTGCCAGCAGCTCCGGACAGGGGGAGGGCACCGGGGAGCTGTTTTTT. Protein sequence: CASSSGQGEGTGELFF.

The CDR3 sequence is CASSLSGDRYTF. In DNA, the CDR3 is TGTGCCAGCAGCTTGTCAGGGGACCGCTACACCTTC. The chain combines TRBV7-2 with TRBJ1-2; possible D gene TRBD1, 6 bases. This CDR3 region has 12 residues. The V gene lost 3 bases and the J gene lost 9 bases, with 11 bases spanning the gap. Germline V gene sequence: CDR1 SGHTA, CDR2 FQGNSA.

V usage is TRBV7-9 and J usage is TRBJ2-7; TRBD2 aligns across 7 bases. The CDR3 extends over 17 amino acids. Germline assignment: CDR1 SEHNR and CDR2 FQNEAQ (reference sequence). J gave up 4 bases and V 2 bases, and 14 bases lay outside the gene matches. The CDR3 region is CASSLKLGGSRSYEQYF. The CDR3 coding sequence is TGTGCCAGCAGCTTAAAGTTAGGCGGGAGTCGTTCGTACGAGCAGTACTTC.

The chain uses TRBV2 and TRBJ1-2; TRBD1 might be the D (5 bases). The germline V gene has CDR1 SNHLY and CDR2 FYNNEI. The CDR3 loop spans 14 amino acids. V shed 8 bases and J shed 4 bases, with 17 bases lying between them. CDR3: CASGREAGLYGYTF. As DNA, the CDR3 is TGTGCCAGCGGTCGGGAAGCGGGGCTCTATGGCTACACCTTC.

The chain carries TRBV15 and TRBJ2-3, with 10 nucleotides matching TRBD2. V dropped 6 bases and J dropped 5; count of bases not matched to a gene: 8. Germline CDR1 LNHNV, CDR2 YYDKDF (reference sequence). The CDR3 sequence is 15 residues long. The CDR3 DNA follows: TGTGCCACCAGGGCGGGGCTAGCGGGAGTAGATACGCAGTATTTT. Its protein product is CATRAGLAGVDTQYF.

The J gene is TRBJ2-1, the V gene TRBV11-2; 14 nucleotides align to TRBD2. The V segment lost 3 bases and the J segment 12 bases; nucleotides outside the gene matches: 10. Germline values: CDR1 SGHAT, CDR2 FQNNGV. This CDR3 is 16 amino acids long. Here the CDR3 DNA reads TGTGCCAGCAGCTTCCTTCCGGGACTAGCGGGAGTATGGCAGTTCTTC. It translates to CASSFLPGLAGVWQFF.

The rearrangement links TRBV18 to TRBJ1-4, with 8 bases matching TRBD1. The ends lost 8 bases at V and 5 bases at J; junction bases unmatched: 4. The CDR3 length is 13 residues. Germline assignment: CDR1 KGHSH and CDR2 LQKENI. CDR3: CASHRDRNEKLFF. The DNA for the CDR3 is TGTGCCAGCCACCGGGACAGGAATGAAAAACTGTTTTTT. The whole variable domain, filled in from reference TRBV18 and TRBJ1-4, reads NAGVMQNPRHLVRRRGQEARLRCSPMKGHSHVYWYRQLPEEGLKFMVYLQKENIIDESGMPKERFSAEFPKEGPSILRIQQVVRGDSAAYFCASHRDRNEKLFFGSGTQLSVL.

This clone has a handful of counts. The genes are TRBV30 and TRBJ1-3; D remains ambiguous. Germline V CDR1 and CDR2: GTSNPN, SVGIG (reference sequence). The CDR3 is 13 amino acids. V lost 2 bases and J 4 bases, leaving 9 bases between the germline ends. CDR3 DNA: TGTGCCTGGAGTCCTTCAGGAGGAAACACCATATATTTT. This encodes CAWSPSGGNTIYF.

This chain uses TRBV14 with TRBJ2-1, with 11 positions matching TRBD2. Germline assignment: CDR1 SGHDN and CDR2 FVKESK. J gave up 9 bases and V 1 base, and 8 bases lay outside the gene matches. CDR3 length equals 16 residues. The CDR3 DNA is TGTGCCAGCAGCCAAGTTCCTAGCGGGAGGAGGATTGAGCAGTTCTTC. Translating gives CASSQVPSGRRIEQFF. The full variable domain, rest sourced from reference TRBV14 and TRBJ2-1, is EAGVTQFPSHSVIEKGQTVTLRCDPISGHDNLYWYRRVMGKEIKFLLHFVKESKQDESGMPNNRFLAERTGGTYSTLKVQPAELEDSGVYFCASSQVPSGRRIEQFFGPGTRLTVL.

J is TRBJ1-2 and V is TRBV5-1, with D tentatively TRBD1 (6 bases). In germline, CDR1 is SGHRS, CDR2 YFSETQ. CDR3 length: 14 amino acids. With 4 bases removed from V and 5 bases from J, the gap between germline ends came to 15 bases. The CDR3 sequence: CASSPGQTQYGYTF. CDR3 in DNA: TGCGCCAGCAGCCCTGGACAGACGCAGTATGGCTACACCTTC. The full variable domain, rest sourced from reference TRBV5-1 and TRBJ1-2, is KAGVTQTPRYLIKTRGQQVTLSCSPISGHRSVSWYQQTPGQGLQFLFEYFSETQRNKGNFPGRFSGRQFSNSRSEMNVSTLELGDSALYLCASSPGQTQYGYTFGSGTRLTVV.

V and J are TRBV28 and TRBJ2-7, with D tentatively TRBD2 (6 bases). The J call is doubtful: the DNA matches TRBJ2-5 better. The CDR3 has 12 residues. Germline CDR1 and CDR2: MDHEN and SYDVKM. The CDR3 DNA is TGTGCCAGCAGTTTAAATAGCGGGACCCAGTACTTC. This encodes CASSLNSGTQYF.

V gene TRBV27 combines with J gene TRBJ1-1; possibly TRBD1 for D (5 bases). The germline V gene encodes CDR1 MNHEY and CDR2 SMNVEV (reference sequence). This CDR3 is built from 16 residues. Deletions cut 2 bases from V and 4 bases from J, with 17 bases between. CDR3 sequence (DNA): TGTGCCAGCAGTTTAATGGCAGGGTCTCCATTCACTGAAGCTTTCTTT. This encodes CASSLMAGSPFTEAFF.

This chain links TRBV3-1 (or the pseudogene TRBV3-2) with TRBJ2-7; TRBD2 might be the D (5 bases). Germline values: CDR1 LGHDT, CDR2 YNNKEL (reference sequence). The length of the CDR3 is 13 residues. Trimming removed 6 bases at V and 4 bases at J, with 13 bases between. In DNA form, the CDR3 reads TGTGCCAGCAGACGGGGTTCTCCTTACGAGCAGTACTTC. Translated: CASRRGSPYEQYF.

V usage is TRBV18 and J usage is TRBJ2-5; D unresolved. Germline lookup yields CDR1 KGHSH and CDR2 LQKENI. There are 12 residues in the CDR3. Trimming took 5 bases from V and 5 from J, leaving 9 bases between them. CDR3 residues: CASSGPQETQYF. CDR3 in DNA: TGTGCCAGCTCAGGGCCGCAGGAGACCCAGTACTTC. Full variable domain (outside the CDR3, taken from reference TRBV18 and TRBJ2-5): NAGVMQNPRHLVRRRGQEARLRCSPMKGHSHVYWYRQLPEEGLKFMVYLQKENIIDESGMPKERFSAEFPKEGPSILRIQQVVRGDSAAYFCASSGPQETQYFGPGTRLLVL.

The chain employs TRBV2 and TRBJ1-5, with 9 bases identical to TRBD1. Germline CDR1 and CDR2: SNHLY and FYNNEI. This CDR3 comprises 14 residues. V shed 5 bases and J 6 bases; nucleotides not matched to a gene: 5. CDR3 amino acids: CASSPRTGAQPQHF. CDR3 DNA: TGTGCCAGCAGTCCCAGGACAGGGGCTCAGCCCCAGCATTTT.

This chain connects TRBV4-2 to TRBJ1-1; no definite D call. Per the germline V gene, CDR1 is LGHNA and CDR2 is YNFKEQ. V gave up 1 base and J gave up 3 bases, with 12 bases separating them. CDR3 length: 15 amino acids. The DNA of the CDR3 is TGTGCCAGCAGCCAAGTACTCCGGGTAGACACTGAAGCTTTCTTT. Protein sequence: CASSQVLRVDTEAFF.

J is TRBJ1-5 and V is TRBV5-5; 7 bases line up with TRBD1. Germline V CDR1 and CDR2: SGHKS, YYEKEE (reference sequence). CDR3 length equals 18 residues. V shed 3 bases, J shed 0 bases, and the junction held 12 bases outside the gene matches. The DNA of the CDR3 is TGTGCCAGCAGCTCCGTTTGGAGACAGGGTCTTAGCAATCAGCCCCAGCATTTT. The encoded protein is CASSSVWRQGLSNQPQHF.